Shown below are 23 T cell receptor beta chains from a single sample sequenced in a study of patients and donors after allogeneic stem cell transplantation. In TCRdb, the RT-PCR reads were re-called with MiXCR into one record per CDR3 protein. The sample shows roughly 200,000 distinct CDR3 sequences, 38% of them seen only once. The sequenced sample was blood, either unsorted or a sorted T cell fraction (not recorded which). The receptor source for this set is a human donor who was either an allogeneic HSCT recipient or a stem cell or donor lymphocyte infusion donor (not recorded which). It is not recorded whose cells these are; they may come from a transplant donor.

This clonotype occurred a few times. This sequence joins TRBV20-1 and TRBJ1-6, with a tentative D call TRBD1 (6 bases). Germline-derived CDR1 and CDR2 are DFQATT and SNEGSKA (reference sequence). This CDR3 spans 16 amino acids. The ends were cut back, 3 bases at V and 0 bases at J, with 12 bases in the middle. CDR3 DNA: TGCAGTGCTAGGACAGGACAGAGCTCCTATAATTCACCCCTCCACTTT. As protein: CSARTGQSSYNSPLHF.

J is TRBJ2-2 and V is TRBV29-1, with D possibly matching TRBD1 (6 bases). Looked up from germline, CDR1 is SQVTM and CDR2 is ANQGSEA. The V and J ends lost 6 bases and 5 bases respectively, with 10 bases between them. The CDR3 has 12 amino acids. The CDR3 bases are TGCAGCGTACAGGGTCGGACCGGGGAGCTGTTTTTT. Translated: CSVQGRTGELFF.

The sample holds one count of this clonotype. The chain links TRBV28 to TRBJ1-5, with D tentatively TRBD1 (6 bases). Trimming took 5 bases from V and 5 from J, leaving 10 bases between them. The CDR3 is 13 residues long. Per the germline V gene, CDR1 is MDHEN and CDR2 is SYDVKM. The CDR3 loop is CASSHQGHQPQHF. CDR3 coding DNA: TGTGCCAGCAGTCACCAGGGGCATCAGCCCCAGCATTTT.

The V and J genes are TRBV12-3 or TRBV12-4 and TRBJ1-1; 8 bases map to TRBD1. The V gene end was trimmed by 6 bases and the J gene end by 2 bases; junction bases not matched to a gene: 5. The CDR3 contains 14 residues. In DNA form, the CDR3 reads TGTGCCAGCAGGACAGGGGTGGGCAACACTGAAGCTTTCTTT. This codes for CASRTGVGNTEAFF.

V is TRBV12-3 or TRBV12-4 and J is TRBJ2-5; D tentatively reads TRBD1 or TRBD2 (5 bases each). This CDR3 spans 13 amino acids. Trimming took 6 bases from V and 2 from J, leaving 10 bases between them. The CDR3 is CASSPGRQETQYF. Written as DNA, the CDR3 is TGTGCCAGCAGCCCGGGACGTCAAGAGACCCAGTACTTC.

The CDR3 nucleotides read TGCAGTGCTAGGGGGGATACGCAGTATTTT. Translation: CSARGDTQYF. This rearrangement joins TRBV20-1 to TRBJ2-3, with D unresolved. Germline values: CDR1 DFQATT, CDR2 SNEGSKA (reference sequence). V gave up 3 bases and J gave up 6 bases, with 4 bases separating them. The CDR3 has 10 residues.

The chain carries TRBV5-1 and TRBJ2-3; D uncertain. The CDR3 has 12 residues. In germline, CDR1 is SGHRS, CDR2 YFSETQ. The V gene lost 1 base and the J gene lost 7 bases, with 7 bases spanning the gap. In DNA, the CDR3 is TGCGCCAGCAGCTTGCCTCGCAATACGCAGTATTTT. This encodes CASSLPRNTQYF. The full variable domain, completed using reference TRBV5-1 and TRBJ2-3, is KAGVTQTPRYLIKTRGQQVTLSCSPISGHRSVSWYQQTPGQGLQFLFEYFSETQRNKGNFPGRFSGRQFSNSRSEMNVSTLELGDSALYLCASSLPRNTQYFGPGTRLTVL.

This clonotype was seen more than once but under ten times. V and J are TRBV7-3 and TRBJ1-1, with D possibly TRBD1 on 5 matching bases. From germline, CDR1 is SGHTA and CDR2 FQGTGA. This CDR3 comprises 13 residues. V was cut by 5 bases and J by 5 bases, with 12 bases left in between. CDR3 nucleotides: TGTGCCAGCAGCCAGCAGGGCAGAACTGAAGCTTTCTTT. It encodes CASSQQGRTEAFF.

V and J are TRBV11-2 and TRBJ2-3, with TRBD2 matching over 9 bases. V gave up 10 bases and J gave up 2 bases; unmatched junction bases: 7. This CDR3 is 14 amino acids long. Germline-derived CDR1 and CDR2 are SGHAT and FQNNGV. The CDR3 protein is CATKQGLATDTQYF. As DNA, the CDR3 is TGTGCCACCAAGCAGGGACTAGCCACAGATACGCAGTATTTT.

This clonotype was counted between two and nine times. The genes are TRBV9 and TRBJ1-2, with 11 nucleotides matching TRBD1. The CDR3 contains 17 residues. J lost 4 bases, V lost 4 bases, and 12 bases had no gene match. Per the germline V gene, CDR1 is SGDLS and CDR2 is YYNGEE. CDR3 coding DNA: TGTGCCAGCAGCAAATCGTCCGGGACAGGGGGTTTCTATGGCTACACCTTC. It yields the protein CASSKSSGTGGFYGYTF.

This chain connects TRBV9 to TRBJ2-4, with D possibly being TRBD1 or TRBD2 (5 bases each). CDR3 length: 15 amino acids. Trimming removed 5 bases at V and 0 bases at J, with 12 bases between. Germline assignment: CDR1 SGDLS and CDR2 YYNGEE. The CDR3, as DNA: TGTGCCAGCAGTTTTACCGGGACAGCCAAAAACATTCAGTACTTC. Amino acids: CASSFTGTAKNIQYF.

There are a few counts of this clonotype. V and J are TRBV12-3 or TRBV12-4 and TRBJ1-1; 7 bases are shared with TRBD1. The trim removed 5 bases at V and 1 base at J, leaving 10 bases unmatched. The CDR3 extends over 16 amino acids. The CDR3 DNA reads as TGTGCCAGCAGTACAGGGGATCTTATTACGAACACTGAAGCTTTCTTT. It encodes CASSTGDLITNTEAFF.

The chain combines TRBV5-1 with TRBJ1-3; the D gene is possibly TRBD1 (5 bases). V was shortened by 3 bases and J by 4 bases, with 14 bases between the two germline ends. This CDR3 has 15 residues. The germline gives CDR1 SGHRS, CDR2 YFSETQ. CDR3 amino acids: CASSSGPSLGNTIYF. CDR3 DNA: TGCGCCAGCAGCTCGGGACCCTCTTTGGGAAACACCATATATTTT.

The CDR3 DNA reads TGTGCCAGCAAGACGGGACAGAACACACTTCTAGCTTTCTTT. It yields the protein CASKTGQNTLLAFF. The chain combines TRBV2 with TRBJ1-1; 7 nucleotides agree with TRBD1. This CDR3 is 14 amino acids long. V was pared by 7 bases and J by 10 bases, with 15 bases of the junction left unmatched. In germline, CDR1 is SNHLY, CDR2 FYNNEI.

V is TRBV30 and J is TRBJ2-7; D uncertain. CDR3 length equals 12 residues. Trimming took 3 bases from V and 1 from J, leaving 7 bases between them. Germline lookup yields CDR1 GTSNPN and CDR2 SVGIG (reference sequence). Here the CDR3 DNA reads TGTGCCTGGAGCGACGAATCCTACGAGCAGTACTTC. This codes for CAWSDESYEQYF.

The gene calls are TRBV4-1 and TRBJ2-7, with a tentative D call TRBD1 (5 bases). This CDR3 has 14 amino acids. Germline V gene sequence: CDR1 MGHRA, CDR2 YSYEKL. V was cut by 1 base and J by 7 bases, with 14 bases left in between. The CDR3 spells CASSQGQRRGEQYF. CDR3 nucleotides: TGCGCCAGCAGCCAAGGACAGAGAAGAGGTGAGCAGTACTTC.

This chain links TRBV27 with TRBJ1-2, with 9 positions matching TRBD1. The CDR3 is 13 residues long. In germline, CDR1 is MNHEY, CDR2 SMNVEV (reference sequence). Trimming took 7 bases from V and 4 from J; bases not matched to a gene: 4. CDR3: CASNGQGSYGYTF. The CDR3 DNA is TGTGCCAGCAATGGACAGGGGAGCTATGGCTACACCTTC.

The genes are TRBV7-9 and TRBJ2-7; D is uncertain. CDR1 and CDR2 (germline): SEHNR, FQNEAQ (reference sequence). The V gene lost 5 bases and the J gene lost 7 bases, with 15 bases spanning the gap. The CDR3 covers 13 residues. CDR3 protein: CASSPRTAAEQYF. The DNA of the CDR3 is TGTGCCAGCAGCCCCCGGACGGCAGCTGAGCAGTACTTC.

This chain links TRBV5-1 with TRBJ2-7, with D possibly being TRBD2 (5 bases). Germline CDR1 reads SGHRS; CDR2 reads YFSETQ. CDR3 length: 15 amino acids. V was clipped by 0 bases and J by 2 bases, with 12 bases between them. Here the CDR3 reads CASSLAPGVTYEQYF. The CDR3 DNA sequence: TGCGCCAGCAGCTTGGCCCCCGGGGTTACCTACGAGCAGTACTTC.

This rearrangement joins TRBV27 to TRBJ2-7, with 8 bases fitting TRBD1. This CDR3 contains 12 residues. The V segment lost 6 bases and the J segment 6 bases; nucleotides outside the gene matches: 4. Per the germline V gene, CDR1 is MNHEY and CDR2 is SMNVEV (reference sequence). Here the CDR3 reads CASSYTGGEQYF. The CDR3 nucleotides read TGTGCCAGCAGCTATACAGGGGGCGAGCAGTACTTC.

This sequence joins TRBV7-8 and TRBJ1-2; D not resolved. V dropped 4 bases and J dropped 4 bases, with 13 bases sitting between them. The germline V gene encodes CDR1 SGHVS and CDR2 FQNEAQ. The CDR3 contains 14 residues. This CDR3 reads CASSSYRESYGYTF. CDR3 DNA: TGTGCCAGCAGCTCGTACAGAGAATCCTATGGCTACACCTTC.

This chain joins TRBV19 and TRBJ1-1, with TRBD1 matching over 12 bases. Trimming at V came to 3 bases and at J to 1 base, leaving 3 bases not matched to a gene. Germline V CDR1 and CDR2: LNHDA, SQIVND (reference sequence). The CDR3 sequence is 16 residues long. The CDR3 loop is CASSIGTGGWNTEAFF. The CDR3 DNA follows: TGTGCCAGTAGTATTGGGACAGGGGGCTGGAACACTGAAGCTTTCTTT.

The genes are TRBV4-1 and TRBJ1-1; D possibly corresponds to TRBD1 (5 bases). The CDR3 sequence is 16 residues long. Deletions cut 1 base from V and 0 bases from J, with 12 bases between. CDR1 is MGHRA and CDR2 is YSYEKL in the germline V gene. CDR3 sequence reads: CASSQVGGGMNTEAFF. In nucleotides, the CDR3 is TGCGCCAGCAGCCAAGTCGGGGGAGGGATGAACACTGAAGCTTTCTTT.